This T cell receptor (beta chain) is from a study of brain T cells in children with intractable seizures. General study points: Only CDR3 sequence similarity suggested viral specificity, without known HCMV serostatus.

Concerning this clone itself: The antigen remains undetermined.

TCRdb keeps only in-frame clones here, not all; method: immunoSEQ multiplex PCR. The sample has approximately 41,000 clones; over 75% are singletons. Pre-surgery treatment included at least one anti-epileptic drug. The ends were cut back, 4 bases at V and 1 base at J, with 14 bases in the middle. The CDR3 is 15 residues long. Germline assignment: CDR1 SGDLS and CDR2 YYNGEE. This TCR derives from a girl between 2 and 10 years old with tuberous sclerosis and intractable seizures. The chain has TRBV9 and TRBJ1-1, with a weak D call TRBD1 (6 bases). The specimen was peripheral blood, collected at surgery. The CDR3 region is CASSPRDTGNTEAFF. CDR3 DNA: TGTGCCAGCAGCCCCCGGGACACAGGGAACACTGAAGCTTTCTTT.